This is a list of T cell receptor beta chains from one sample in a study of T cell responses to AZD1222 COVID-19 vaccine. Using immunoSEQ multiplex PCR, the repertoire was profiled, and TCRdb retains in-frame clones only, with some absent. The sample gives about 68,000 clones, about 80% of which show up once; about 12% is in the top ten. This sample comprised peripheral blood, obtained on day 0 of AZD1222 vaccination. The receptors come from an adult in good health. The CDR3 runs from the conserved cysteine through the conserved F or W. Fields, in order: J gene, V gene, CDR3 protein.

j_gene: TRBJ2-1; v_gene: TRBV19; CDR3aa: CASSTLPDGTSYNEQFF
j_gene: TRBJ1-4; v_gene: TRBV4-1; CDR3aa: CASSQGVDRGAEKLFF
j_gene: TRBJ2-5; v_gene: TRBV7-2; CDR3aa: CASSQWGLQNQETQYF
j_gene: TRBJ1-1; v_gene: TRBV5-1; CDR3aa: CASSLIQGHTEAFF
j_gene: TRBJ1-5; v_gene: TRBV19; CDR3aa: CASSITGQSNQPQHF
j_gene: TRBJ2-3; v_gene: TRBV5-4; CDR3aa: CASSPGGTSGGPF
j_gene: TRBJ2-7; v_gene: TRBV5-4; CDR3aa: CASSLDQGVVTYEQYF
j_gene: TRBJ1-1; v_gene: TRBV3-1/TRBV3-2; CDR3aa: CASSRSGQGAPEAFF
j_gene: TRBJ1-2; v_gene: TRBV27; CDR3aa: CASKPRRELYGYTF
j_gene: TRBJ2-2; v_gene: TRBV6-1; CDR3aa: CASSEGGGATGELFF
j_gene: TRBJ2-1; v_gene: TRBV19; CDR3aa: CASSNGVYNEQFF
j_gene: TRBJ2-5; v_gene: TRBV5-4; CDR3aa: CASSLGGGRYQETQYF
j_gene: TRBJ1-1; v_gene: TRBV19; CDR3aa: CASSIADSPLFPMNTEAFF
j_gene: TRBJ2-5; v_gene: TRBV21-1; CDR3aa: CASSKAIEETQYF
j_gene: TRBJ1-2; v_gene: TRBV2; CDR3aa: CASKTGMDYGYTF
j_gene: TRBJ1-5; v_gene: TRBV7-2; CDR3aa: CASSPLTGGYSNQPQHF
j_gene: TRBJ1-4; v_gene: TRBV19; CDR3aa: CASSIRITSNEKLFF
j_gene: TRBJ1-4; v_gene: TRBV2; CDR3aa: CASSRGVRTNEKLFF
j_gene: TRBJ1-5; v_gene: TRBV10-2; CDR3aa: CASSEDRDRTRDQPQHF
j_gene: TRBJ2-4; v_gene: TRBV11-2; CDR3aa: CASSLEPKNIQYF
j_gene: TRBJ1-2; v_gene: TRBV19; CDR3aa: CASSMTGGNYGYTF
j_gene: TRBJ2-7; v_gene: TRBV7-2; CDR3aa: CASSLGRLEQYF
j_gene: TRBJ2-5; v_gene: TRBV14; CDR3aa: CASSGIRVTGQETQYF
j_gene: TRBJ2-3; v_gene: TRBV7-2; CDR3aa: CASSLGTDRDTQYF
j_gene: TRBJ1-5; v_gene: TRBV4-1; CDR3aa: CASSQDHGNQPQHF
j_gene: TRBJ2-2; v_gene: TRBV6-4; CDR3aa: CASSPEEGMATGELFF
j_gene: TRBJ2-2; v_gene: TRBV30; CDR3aa: CACLPVRDTGELFF
j_gene: TRBJ2-1; v_gene: TRBV5-1; CDR3aa: CASRVLDSYNEQFF
j_gene: TRBJ1-4; v_gene: TRBV5-1; CDR3aa: CASSRGSRDEKLFF
j_gene: TRBJ1-5; v_gene: TRBV28; CDR3aa: CASKRADQPQHF
j_gene: TRBJ1-2; v_gene: TRBV19; CDR3aa: CASSEQGKNGYTF
j_gene: TRBJ1-4; v_gene: TRBV6-1; CDR3aa: CASSEDSGTGWREKLFF
j_gene: TRBJ2-7; v_gene: TRBV7-8; CDR3aa: CASSSPGQSSYEQYF
j_gene: TRBJ1-3; v_gene: TRBV4-2; CDR3aa: CASSQDRGTGTGNTIYF
j_gene: TRBJ1-1; v_gene: TRBV12-3/TRBV12-4; CDR3aa: CASTLKGATEAFF
j_gene: TRBJ2-7; v_gene: TRBV3-1/TRBV3-2; CDR3aa: CASSQVTIDRAHEQYF
j_gene: TRBJ1-3; v_gene: TRBV3-1/TRBV3-2; CDR3aa: CASSPRTGASGNTIYF
j_gene: TRBJ1-1; v_gene: TRBV19; CDR3aa: CASSIGSEAFF
j_gene: TRBJ2-2; v_gene: TRBV18; CDR3aa: CASSPGLAGGTDTGELFF
j_gene: TRBJ1-5; v_gene: TRBV18; CDR3aa: CASSPVPGTARNSNQPQHF
j_gene: TRBJ2-5; v_gene: TRBV19; CDR3aa: CASSGGEETQYF
j_gene: TRBJ2-7; v_gene: TRBV4-2; CDR3aa: CASSQFGTSSYEQYF
j_gene: TRBJ1-2; v_gene: TRBV12-5; CDR3aa: CASGLGTGGSYTF
j_gene: TRBJ2-2; v_gene: TRBV5-1; CDR3aa: CASSPTLGQTGELFF
j_gene: TRBJ1-1; v_gene: TRBV13; CDR3aa: CASSLWDRNTEAFF
j_gene: TRBJ1-1; v_gene: TRBV3-1/TRBV3-2; CDR3aa: CASSQGRGQGRTEAFF
j_gene: TRBJ2-5; v_gene: TRBV5-1; CDR3aa: CASSLLSGGWYQETQYF